This T cell receptor (beta chain) was obtained from a study of CD4 T cell repertoires in COVID-19. Method: immunoSEQ multiplex PCR; TCRdb's copy keeps in-frame clones and lacks some. The sample records about 75,000 clones, under 90% being singletons. No culture step preceded sequencing of the ex vivo isolated memory T cells. V dropped 8 bases and J dropped 7; count of bases not matched to a gene: 10. CDR1 and CDR2 (germline): KGHDR, SFDVKD. The CDR3 covers 15 residues. The sequence was obtained from a human donor who had COVID-19. The sequencing used CD4+ T cells from peripheral blood, collected after recovery from COVID-19. The V gene is TRBV24-1, the J gene TRBJ1-5; 10 bases map to TRBD1. CDR3: CATNPDRGDNQPQHF. The CDR3 DNA sequence: TGTGCCACCAACCCGGACAGGGGGGATAACCAGCCCCAGCATTTT.